This TCR beta chain was sequenced in a study of cytomegalovirus exposure and HLA in healthy donors. At the level of the study: The 120 or so validation repertoires were produced on the same platform as the approximately 670 repertoires of the first cohort. This was reported in a later analysis.

V lost 5 bases and J lost 5, with 13 bases in between. The CDR3 totals 14 residues. In germline, CDR1 is LNHDA, CDR2 SQIVND (reference sequence). To note about this clone: Its antigen is undetermined.

Measured with immunoSEQ multiplex PCR; TCRdb has only the in-frame clones, and not every one. The data hold roughly 120,000 clones, with 70% to 90% observed a single time. Study-wide results and caveats: Published work reported that the classifier diagnosed cytomegalovirus status with high specificity and sensitivity. TCR beta chains numbering under 200 were designated cytomegalovirus-associated.

The source material was PBMCs. The gene calls are TRBV19 and TRBJ1-5; a possible D gene is TRBD1 (6 bases). The sequence came from a man younger than 30 in good health and CMV-seronegative. The CDR3 spells CASSVPGVYQPQHF. The CDR3 nucleotides are TGTGCCAGTAGTGTCCCAGGGGTATATCAGCCCCAGCATTTT.